A single sample gave rise to the 23 T cell receptor beta chains below, sequenced in a study of OX40 agonist ivuxolimab in advanced cancers. Method: immunoSEQ multiplex PCR; TCRdb's copy keeps in-frame clones and lacks some. Of tens of thousands of clones listed, 90% are singletons. The starting material was CD4+ or CD8+ T cells sorted from blood, obtained in a trial of the OX40 agonist ivuxolimab. The source of these receptors is an adult with an advanced solid tumor such as melanoma, head and neck, liver or kidney cancer.

The rearrangement links TRBV28 to TRBJ1-4, with no clear D. Trimming removed 6 bases from V and 5 bases from J, with 13 bases in between. From germline, CDR1 is MDHEN and CDR2 SYDVKM. The CDR3 is 14 residues long. The CDR3 nucleotides are TGTGCCAGCAGCCAACGACCTCTAAATGAAAAACTGTTTTTT. Translation gives CASSQRPLNEKLFF. Supplemented by reference TRBV28 and TRBJ1-4, the full variable domain reads DVKVTQSSRYLVKRTGEKVFLECVQDMDHENMFWYRQDPGLGLRLIYFSYDVKMKEKGDIPEGYSVSREKKERFSLILESASTNQTSMYLCASSQRPLNEKLFFGSGTQLSVL.

This clone was seen a few times. DNA of the CDR3: TGCGCCAGCAGCTTGTCAAACAGGGGCGATGGCTACACCTTC. It is translated as CASSLSNRGDGYTF. The chain carries TRBV5-1 and TRBJ1-2; 7 bases line up with TRBD1. The V segment lost 1 base and the J segment 6 bases; nucleotides outside the gene matches: 6. Germline V gene sequence: CDR1 SGHRS, CDR2 YFSETQ. The CDR3 sequence is 14 residues long.

This sequence joins TRBV19 and TRBJ2-5; 7 bases line up with TRBD2. The germline V gene encodes CDR1 LNHDA and CDR2 SQIVND (reference sequence). Trimming took 5 bases from V and 4 from J; bases not matched to a gene: 16. This CDR3 has 17 amino acids. CDR3 in DNA: TGTGCCAGTAGTTCTTTCCGGGAGGCAGGGACTCGAGAGACCCAGTACTTC. As protein: CASSSFREAGTRETQYF.

The rearrangement joins TRBV5-8 to TRBJ2-7; D uncertain. The CDR3 extends over 13 amino acids. Trimming took off 3 bases at V and 1 base at J, with 8 bases between the two ends. Germline assignment: CDR1 SGHTS and CDR2 YDEGEE. The CDR3 is CASSSGYSYEQYF. As DNA, the CDR3 is TGTGCCAGCAGCTCTGGGTATTCCTACGAGCAGTACTTC.

The chain employs TRBV30 and TRBJ2-1; 12 bases fit TRBD2. CDR1 GTSNPN and CDR2 SVGIG come from the germline V gene (reference sequence). The CDR3 spans 14 residues. The V gene end was trimmed by 2 bases and the J gene end by 10 bases; junction bases not matched to a gene: 6. The DNA for the CDR3 is TGTGCCTGGAGTCGGACTAGCGGGATAGGCGAGCAGTTCTTC. Translation: CAWSRTSGIGEQFF.

The table lists this clone with a few counts. V and J are TRBV6-1 and TRBJ1-5; TRBD1 is a possible D gene (5 bases). Trimming pared 8 bases from V and 4 bases from J, leaving 9 bases between. CDR3 length equals 12 residues. CDR1 is MNHNS, CDR2 SASEGT, per germline. The CDR3 coding sequence is TGTGCCAGCTCGGGACCGAATCAGCCCCAGCATTTT. Amino acids: CASSGPNQPQHF.

The rearrangement uses TRBV5-1 and TRBJ1-2, with D hard to call. This CDR3 has 13 amino acids. Looked up from germline, CDR1 is SGHRS and CDR2 is YFSETQ. V gave up 0 bases and J gave up 7 bases, with 10 bases separating them. DNA of the CDR3: TGCGCCAGCAGCTTGGACTTTGGCTTTGGCTACACCTTC. Its protein product is CASSLDFGFGYTF.

The genes are TRBV2 and TRBJ2-3; 7 bases fit TRBD2. Germline V gene lookup returns CDR1 SNHLY and CDR2 FYNNEI. The CDR3 has 14 residues. J lost 2 bases, V lost 6 bases, and 5 bases had no gene match. The CDR3 DNA is TGTGCCAGCAGGGCGGGGGAATTCACAGATACGCAGTATTTT. Residues: CASRAGEFTDTQYF.

The V call is TRBV6-6, the J call TRBJ2-5; maybe TRBD1 (5 bases). In germline, CDR1 is MNHNY, CDR2 SVGAGI (reference sequence). Trimming took off 0 bases at V and 2 bases at J, with 10 bases between the two ends. CDR3 length equals 15 residues. Here the CDR3 DNA reads TGTGCCAGCAGTTACTCCAACAGGCTTCAAGAGACCCAGTACTTC. Translating it yields CASSYSNRLQETQYF.

The V and J genes are TRBV19 and TRBJ1-1; no reliable D call. This CDR3 has 15 amino acids. In germline, CDR1 is LNHDA, CDR2 SQIVND (reference sequence). Between the trimmed V and J ends, which lost 1 base and 8 bases, there was a span of 17 bases. CDR3 amino acids: CASSIAHRTVAEAFF. CDR3 DNA sequence: TGTGCCAGTAGTATAGCTCATAGGACGGTCGCCGAAGCTTTCTTT.

The chain joins TRBV15 to TRBJ2-7; 7 bases match TRBD1. Germline CDR1 is LNHNV and CDR2 is YYDKDF (reference sequence). J gave up 7 bases and V 1 base, and 16 bases lay outside the gene matches. The length of the CDR3 is 17 residues. This chain's CDR3 is CATSRGYPGQHLREQYF. The CDR3 DNA reads TGTGCCACCAGCAGAGGTTATCCGGGACAGCATCTACGAGAGCAGTACTTC.

The chain couples TRBV5-6 to TRBJ2-5; D is undetermined. There are 13 residues in the CDR3. Trimming took off 0 bases at V and 2 bases at J, with 5 bases between the two ends. Looked up from germline, CDR1 is SGHDT and CDR2 is YYEEEE. The CDR3 DNA is TGTGCCAGCAGCTTGGGTCGGCAAGAGACCCAGTACTTC. Amino acid sequence: CASSLGRQETQYF. The full variable domain, completed using reference TRBV5-6 and TRBJ2-5, is DAGVTQSPTHLIKTRGQQVTLRCSPKSGHDTVSWYQQALGQGPQFIFQYYEEEERQRGNFPDRFSGHQFPNYSSELNVNALLLGDSALYLCASSLGRQETQYFGPGTRLLVL.

The chain combines TRBV19 with TRBJ2-1; D is possibly TRBD2 (6 bases). The CDR3 totals 14 residues. V was shortened by 6 bases and J by 0 bases, with 9 bases between the two germline ends. Per the germline V gene, CDR1 is LNHDA and CDR2 is SQIVND (reference sequence). The CDR3 DNA is TGTGCCAGTAGGGACGGGAGCTCCTACAATGAGCAGTTCTTC. Residues: CASRDGSSYNEQFF.

V is TRBV10-3 and J is TRBJ2-7, with 8 bases identical to TRBD1. Germline V gives CDR1 ENHRY, CDR2 SYGVKD. V shed 6 bases and J 5 bases; nucleotides not matched to a gene: 9. The CDR3 length is 14 residues. CDR3 region: CAIRPGQGSDEQYF. The DNA of the CDR3 is TGTGCCATCAGACCCGGACAGGGTTCCGACGAGCAGTACTTC.

About this clone itself: This sample includes further DNA sequences coding for the same CDR3. V is TRBV12-5 and J is TRBJ2-5; no clear D gene. The CDR3 is 11 amino acids. The ends were cut back, 1 base at V and 4 bases at J, with 1 base in the middle. CDR1 LGHNT and CDR2 FRNRAP come from the germline V gene. This chain's CDR3 is CASGLGETQYF. The CDR3 DNA reads as TGTGCTAGTGGTTTGGGAGAGACCCAGTACTTC.

The V gene is TRBV6-5, the J gene TRBJ2-2, with D maybe TRBD2 (5 bases). This CDR3 spans 11 amino acids. Germline V CDR1 and CDR2: MNHEY, SVGAGI. The V end was cut by 8 bases, the J end by 6 bases, with 7 bases between. The CDR3 DNA is TGTGCCAGCGGAGGTGCCGGGGAGCTGTTTTTT. It specifies CASGGAGELFF.

The genes are TRBV9 and TRBJ2-1; possibly TRBD1 for D (5 bases). Trimming shortened V by 0 bases and J by 5 bases, and 6 bases separated the two germline ends. CDR3 length: 13 residues. From germline, CDR1 is SGDLS and CDR2 YYNGEE. DNA of the CDR3: TGTGCCAGCAGCGTAGGGACACACAATGAGCAGTTCTTC. Protein sequence: CASSVGTHNEQFF.

The chain has TRBV11-2 and TRBJ2-7; 11 bases map to TRBD2. V lost 5 bases to trimming and J lost 3 bases; unmatched junction nucleotides: 9. This CDR3 is 16 amino acids long. The germline CDR1 and CDR2 sequences are SGHAT and FQNNGV. This chain's CDR3 is CASSRGLAGSVYEQYF. The CDR3 DNA reads as TGTGCCAGCAGCCGAGGACTAGCGGGTAGCGTCTACGAGCAGTACTTC. Full variable domain (rest looked up from reference TRBV11-2 and TRBJ2-7): EAGVAQSPRYKIIEKRQSVAFWCNPISGHATLYWYQQILGQGPKLLIQFQNNGVVDDSQLPKDRFSAERLKGVDSTLKIQPAKLEDSAVYLCASSRGLAGSVYEQYFGPGTRLTVT.

This clone was seen a single time. V gene TRBV11-1 combines with J gene TRBJ2-5, with a tentative D call TRBD2 (6 bases). This CDR3 region has 14 residues. Trimming took 1 base from V and 5 from J, leaving 11 bases between them. The germline CDR1 and CDR2 sequences are SGHAT and FQDESV (reference sequence). CDR3 sequence (DNA): TGTGCCAGCAGCTTAGGAGCTAGCGTGGAGACCCAGTACTTC. Its protein is CASSLGASVETQYF.

The rearrangement joins TRBV11-3 to TRBJ2-7; tentative D call: TRBD2 (5 bases). The V gene lost 2 bases and the J gene lost 3 bases, with 8 bases spanning the gap. The V gene's germline CDR1 is SGHNT and CDR2 YENEEA. The length of the CDR3 is 13 residues. The chain's CDR3 is CASSLPGGYEQYF. CDR3 DNA: TGTGCCAGCAGCTTACCCGGAGGCTACGAGCAGTACTTC.

The rearrangement joins TRBV5-5 to TRBJ1-1; no clear D gene. Trimming pared 1 base from V and 3 bases from J, leaving 22 bases between. The CDR3 length is 18 residues. In germline, CDR1 is SGHKS, CDR2 YYEKEE (reference sequence). CDR3 DNA: TGTGCCAGCAGCTTGTCACTGCCATCGACCGGCAAGGACACTGAAGCTTTCTTT. Its protein product is CASSLSLPSTGKDTEAFF.

This clone showed up just once. V and J are TRBV19 and TRBJ2-1; no clear D gene. Trimming removed 3 bases from V and 2 bases from J, with 8 bases in between. Germline-derived CDR1 and CDR2 are LNHDA and SQIVND (reference sequence). The CDR3 runs to 14 residues. The CDR3 DNA is TGTGCCAGTAGTATGAACGGAGCCTACAATGAGCAGTTCTTC. Translation: CASSMNGAYNEQFF.

The genes are TRBV7-2 and TRBJ2-3, with 10 positions matching TRBD2. V lost 2 bases, J lost 4 bases, and 6 bases stayed unmatched. This CDR3 has 16 residues. The germline CDR1 and CDR2 sequences are SGHTA and FQGNSA. For the CDR3, the DNA is TGTGCCAGCAGCTTATGGGCTAGCGGGAGCTCAGATACGCAGTATTTT. It is translated as CASSLWASGSSDTQYF. The variable domain in full, completed from reference TRBV7-2 and TRBJ2-3, reads GAGVSQSPSNKVTEKGKDVELRCDPISGHTALYWYRQSLGQGLEFLIYFQGNSAPDKSGLPSDRFSAERTGGSVSTLTIQRTQQEDSAVYLCASSLWASGSSDTQYFGPGTRLTVL.